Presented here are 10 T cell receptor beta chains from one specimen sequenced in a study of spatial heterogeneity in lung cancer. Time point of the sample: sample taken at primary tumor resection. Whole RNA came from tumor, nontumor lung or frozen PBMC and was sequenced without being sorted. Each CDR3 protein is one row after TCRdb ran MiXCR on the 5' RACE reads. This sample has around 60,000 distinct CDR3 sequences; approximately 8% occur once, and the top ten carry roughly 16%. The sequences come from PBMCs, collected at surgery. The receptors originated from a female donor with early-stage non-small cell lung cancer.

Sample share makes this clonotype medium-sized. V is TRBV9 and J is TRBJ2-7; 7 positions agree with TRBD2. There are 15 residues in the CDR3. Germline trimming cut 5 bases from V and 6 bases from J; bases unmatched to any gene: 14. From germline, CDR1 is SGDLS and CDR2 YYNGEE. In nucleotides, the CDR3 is TGTGCCAGCAGTGCCCCGGGAGGTCTAGCCGGCGAGCAGTACTTC. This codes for CASSAPGGLAGEQYF.

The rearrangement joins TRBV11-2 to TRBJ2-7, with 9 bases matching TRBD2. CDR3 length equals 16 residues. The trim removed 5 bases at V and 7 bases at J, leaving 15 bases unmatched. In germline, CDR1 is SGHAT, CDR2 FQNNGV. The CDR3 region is CASSPQGAGGPWEQYF. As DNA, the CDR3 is TGTGCCAGCAGCCCCCAGGGTGCGGGAGGGCCGTGGGAGCAGTACTTC.

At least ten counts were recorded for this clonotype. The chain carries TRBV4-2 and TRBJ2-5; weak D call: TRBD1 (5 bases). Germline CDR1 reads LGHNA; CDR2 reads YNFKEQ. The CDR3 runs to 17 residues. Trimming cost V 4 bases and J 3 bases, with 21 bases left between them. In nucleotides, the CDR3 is TGTGCCAGCAGCCGTCAGGTTGGGGCGGATGGGGAAGAGACCCAGTACTTC. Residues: CASSRQVGADGEETQYF.

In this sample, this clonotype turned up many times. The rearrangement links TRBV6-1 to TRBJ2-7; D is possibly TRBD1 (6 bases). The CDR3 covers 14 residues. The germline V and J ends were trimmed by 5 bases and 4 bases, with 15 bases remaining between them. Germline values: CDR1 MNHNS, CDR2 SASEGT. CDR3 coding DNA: TGTGCCAGCAGTCATGGACAGATGGGGTACGAGCAGTACGTC. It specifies CASSHGQMGYEQYV.

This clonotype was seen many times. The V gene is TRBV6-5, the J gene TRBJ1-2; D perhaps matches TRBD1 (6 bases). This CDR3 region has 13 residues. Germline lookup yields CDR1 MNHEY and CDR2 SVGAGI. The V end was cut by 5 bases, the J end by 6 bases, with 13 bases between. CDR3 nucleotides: TGTGCCAGCAGTCCAAACAGGGCCGATGGCTACACCTTC. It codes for CASSPNRADGYTF.

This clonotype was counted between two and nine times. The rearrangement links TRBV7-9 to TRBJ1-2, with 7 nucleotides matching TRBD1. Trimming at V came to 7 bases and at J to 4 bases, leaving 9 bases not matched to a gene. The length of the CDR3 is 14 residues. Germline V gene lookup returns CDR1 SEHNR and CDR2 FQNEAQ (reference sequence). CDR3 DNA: TGTGCCAGCACACTGGGGACAGACTCCTATGGCTACACCTTC. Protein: CASTLGTDSYGYTF.

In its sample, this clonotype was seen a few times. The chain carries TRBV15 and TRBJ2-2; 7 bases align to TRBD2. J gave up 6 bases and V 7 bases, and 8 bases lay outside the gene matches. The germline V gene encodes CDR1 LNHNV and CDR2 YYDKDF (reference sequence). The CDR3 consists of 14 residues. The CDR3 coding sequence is TGTGCCACCAATAAGGCGGGAGAGGCCGGGGAGCTGTTTTTT. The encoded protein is CATNKAGEAGELFF.

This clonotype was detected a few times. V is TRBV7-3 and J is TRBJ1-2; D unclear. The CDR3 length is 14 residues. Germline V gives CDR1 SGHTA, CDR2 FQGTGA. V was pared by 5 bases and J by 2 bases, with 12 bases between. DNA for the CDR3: TGTGCCAGCAGCCCCGGGCGTGAAAACTATGGCTACACCTTC. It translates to CASSPGRENYGYTF.

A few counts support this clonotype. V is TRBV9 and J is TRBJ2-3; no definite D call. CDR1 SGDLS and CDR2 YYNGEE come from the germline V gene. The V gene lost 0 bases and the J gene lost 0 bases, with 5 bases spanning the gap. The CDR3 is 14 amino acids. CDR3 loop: CASSVGTSTDTQYF. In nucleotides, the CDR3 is TGTGCCAGCAGCGTAGGAACGAGCACAGATACGCAGTATTTT. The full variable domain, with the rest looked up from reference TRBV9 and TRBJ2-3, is DSGVTQTPKHLITATGQRVTLRCSPRSGDLSVYWYQQSLDQGLQFLIQYYNGEERAKGNILERFSAQQFPDLHSELNLSSLELGDSALYFCASSVGTSTDTQYFGPGTRLTVL.

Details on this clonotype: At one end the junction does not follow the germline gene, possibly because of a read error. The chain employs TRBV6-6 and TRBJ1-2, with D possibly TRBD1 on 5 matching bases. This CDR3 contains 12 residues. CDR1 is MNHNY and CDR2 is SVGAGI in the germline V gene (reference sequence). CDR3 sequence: CVSNRSIYGYTF. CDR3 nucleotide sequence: TGTGTCAGCAACAGGTCGATCTATGGCTACACCTTC.